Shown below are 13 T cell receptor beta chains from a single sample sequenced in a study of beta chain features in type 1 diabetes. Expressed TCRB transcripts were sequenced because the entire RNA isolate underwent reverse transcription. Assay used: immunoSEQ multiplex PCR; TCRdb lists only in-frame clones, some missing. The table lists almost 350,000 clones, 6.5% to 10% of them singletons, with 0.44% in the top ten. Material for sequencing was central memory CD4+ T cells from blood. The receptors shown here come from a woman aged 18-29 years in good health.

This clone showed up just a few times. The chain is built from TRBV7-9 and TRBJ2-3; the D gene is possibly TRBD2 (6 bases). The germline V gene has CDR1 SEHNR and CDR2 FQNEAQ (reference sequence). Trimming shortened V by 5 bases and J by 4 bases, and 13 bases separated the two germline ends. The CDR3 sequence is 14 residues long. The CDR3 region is CASSQTRGADTQYF. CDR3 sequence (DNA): TGTGCCAGCAGCCAGACTAGAGGCGCAGATACGCAGTATTTT.

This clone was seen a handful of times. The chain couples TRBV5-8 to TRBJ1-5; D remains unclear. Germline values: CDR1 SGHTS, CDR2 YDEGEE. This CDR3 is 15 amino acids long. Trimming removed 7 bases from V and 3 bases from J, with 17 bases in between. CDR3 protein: CASVMRGAINQPQHF. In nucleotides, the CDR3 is TGTGCCAGCGTTATGCGGGGAGCGATCAATCAGCCCCAGCATTTT.

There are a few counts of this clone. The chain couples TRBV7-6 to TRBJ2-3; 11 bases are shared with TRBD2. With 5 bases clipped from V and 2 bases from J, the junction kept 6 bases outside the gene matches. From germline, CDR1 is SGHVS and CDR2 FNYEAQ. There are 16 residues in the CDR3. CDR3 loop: CASSLQLAGATDTQYF. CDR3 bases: TGTGCCAGCAGCCTTCAACTAGCGGGAGCCACAGATACGCAGTATTTT.

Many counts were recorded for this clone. The CDR3 bases are TGTGCCAGCAGCCAACAAACCGGTGAGCAGTTCTTC. Translated: CASSQQTGEQFF. V usage is TRBV14 and J usage is TRBJ2-1; D unresolved. Germline CDR1 is SGHDN and CDR2 is FVKESK. V lost 2 bases and J 9 bases, leaving 8 bases between the germline ends. The CDR3 is made up of 12 amino acids.

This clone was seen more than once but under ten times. The CDR3 sequence: CASSPIAGGSADTQYF. DNA of the CDR3: TGTGCCAGCAGTCCAATAGCGGGAGGGAGCGCAGATACGCAGTATTTT. This chain links TRBV28 with TRBJ2-3; 11 nucleotides line up with TRBD2. This CDR3 spans 16 amino acids. CDR1 is MDHEN and CDR2 is SYDVKM in the germline V gene. V was pared by 5 bases and J by 4 bases, with 8 bases of the junction left unmatched.

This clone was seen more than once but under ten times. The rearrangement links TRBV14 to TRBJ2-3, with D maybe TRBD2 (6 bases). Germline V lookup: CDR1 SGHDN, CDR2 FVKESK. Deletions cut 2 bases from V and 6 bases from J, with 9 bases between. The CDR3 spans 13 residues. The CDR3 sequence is CASSQNSGDTQYF. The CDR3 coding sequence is TGTGCCAGCAGCCAAAATAGCGGCGATACGCAGTATTTT.

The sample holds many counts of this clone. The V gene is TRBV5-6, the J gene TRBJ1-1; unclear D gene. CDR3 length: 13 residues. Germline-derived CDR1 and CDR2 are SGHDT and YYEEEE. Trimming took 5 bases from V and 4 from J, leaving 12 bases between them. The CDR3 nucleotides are TGTGCCAGCAGGACGGTTCGGGGCACTGAAGCTTTCTTT. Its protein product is CASRTVRGTEAFF.

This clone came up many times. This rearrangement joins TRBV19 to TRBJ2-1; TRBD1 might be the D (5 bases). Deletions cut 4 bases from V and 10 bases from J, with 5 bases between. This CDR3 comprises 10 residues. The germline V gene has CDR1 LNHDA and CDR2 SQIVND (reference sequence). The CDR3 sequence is CASSRGEQFF. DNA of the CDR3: TGTGCCAGTAGTAGGGGCGAGCAGTTCTTC. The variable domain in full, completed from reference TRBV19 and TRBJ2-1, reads DGGITQSPKYLFRKEGQNVTLSCEQNLNHDAMYWYRQDPGQGLRLIYYSQIVNDFQKGDIAEGYSVSREKKESFPLTVTSAQKNPTAFYLCASSRGEQFFGPGTRLTVL.

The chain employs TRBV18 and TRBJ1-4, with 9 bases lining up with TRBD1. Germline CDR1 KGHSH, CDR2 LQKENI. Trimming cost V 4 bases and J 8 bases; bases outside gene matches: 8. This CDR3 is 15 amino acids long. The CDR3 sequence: CASSLLGQGPEKLFF. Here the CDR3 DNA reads TGTGCCAGCTCACTACTTGGACAGGGGCCGGAAAAACTGTTTTTT.

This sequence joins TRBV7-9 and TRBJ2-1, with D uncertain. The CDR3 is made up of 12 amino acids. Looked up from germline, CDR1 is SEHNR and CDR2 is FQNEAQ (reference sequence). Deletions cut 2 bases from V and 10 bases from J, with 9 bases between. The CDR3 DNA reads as TGTGCCAGCAGCTTATTAGTTGGAGAGCAGTTCTTC. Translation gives CASSLLVGEQFF.

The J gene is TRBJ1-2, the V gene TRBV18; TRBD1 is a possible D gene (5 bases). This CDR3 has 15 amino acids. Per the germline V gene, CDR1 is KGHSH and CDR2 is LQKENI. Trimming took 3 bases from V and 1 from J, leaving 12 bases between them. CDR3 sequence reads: CASSPYGASNYGYTF. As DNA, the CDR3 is TGTGCCAGCTCACCGTACGGGGCCAGTAACTATGGCTACACCTTC.

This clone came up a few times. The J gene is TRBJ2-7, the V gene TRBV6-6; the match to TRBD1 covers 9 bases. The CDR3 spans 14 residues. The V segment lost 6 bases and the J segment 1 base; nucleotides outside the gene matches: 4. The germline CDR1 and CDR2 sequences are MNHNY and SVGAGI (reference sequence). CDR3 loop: CASSWGQGSYEQYF. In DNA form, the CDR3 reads TGTGCCAGCAGCTGGGGACAGGGATCCTACGAGCAGTACTTC.

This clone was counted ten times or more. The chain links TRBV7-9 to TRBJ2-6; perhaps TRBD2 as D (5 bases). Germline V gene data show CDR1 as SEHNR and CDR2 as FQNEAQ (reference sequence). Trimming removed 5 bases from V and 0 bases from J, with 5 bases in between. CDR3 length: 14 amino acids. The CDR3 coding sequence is TGTGCCAGCAGCCGGGACTCTGGGGCCAACGTCCTGACTTTC. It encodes CASSRDSGANVLTF.